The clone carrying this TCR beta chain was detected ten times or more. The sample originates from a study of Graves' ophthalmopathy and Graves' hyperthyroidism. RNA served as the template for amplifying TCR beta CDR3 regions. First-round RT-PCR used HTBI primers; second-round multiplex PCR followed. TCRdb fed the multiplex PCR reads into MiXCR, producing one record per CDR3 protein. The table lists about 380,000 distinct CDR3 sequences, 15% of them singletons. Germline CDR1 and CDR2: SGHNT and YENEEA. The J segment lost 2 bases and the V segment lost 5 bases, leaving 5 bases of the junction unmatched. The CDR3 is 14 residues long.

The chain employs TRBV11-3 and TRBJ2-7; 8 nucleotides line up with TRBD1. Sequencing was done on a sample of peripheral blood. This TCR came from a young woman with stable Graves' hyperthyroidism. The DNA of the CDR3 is TGTGCCAGCAGCCAGGGACAGGAGACCTACGAGCAGTACTTC. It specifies CASSQGQETYEQYF.